The clone carrying this T cell receptor beta chain was counted at least ten times. In TCRdb, the 5' RACE reads were re-called with MiXCR into one record per CDR3 protein. Of hundreds of thousands of distinct CDR3 sequences in the sample, around 3.9% were seen once. This specimen comes from a study of T cells after yellow fever vaccination. V dropped 3 bases and J dropped 3 bases, with 15 bases sitting between them. CDR3 length equals 16 residues. The V gene's germline CDR1 is LGHNA and CDR2 YSLEER. The source material was PBMCs, sampled on the day of the yellow fever booster vaccination. The source of this sequence is a man younger than 35 who received the YFV17D yellow fever vaccine. The genes are TRBV4-3 and TRBJ2-1; a weak D match, TRBD1 (5 bases). The CDR3 region has the DNA TGCGCCAGCAGCCATGACACAGGAAGAGTCTACAATGAGCAGTTCTTC. It codes for CASSHDTGRVYNEQFF.